This TCR beta chain appears in the sequencing data of a study of CD8 T cells in Susac syndrome. Study-wide findings and caveats: The authors acknowledged that the study's TCR sequencing and HLA analysis involved relatively few individuals.

In germline, CDR1 is SQVTM, CDR2 ANQGSEA. The CDR3 totals 13 residues. V dropped 2 bases and J dropped 3 bases, with 9 bases sitting between them. Reverse transcription of about 0.45 to 1 ug RNA was performed with random hexamers. The amplification used immunoSEQ multiplex PCR on TCR beta CDR3; it spanned 54 Vbeta and 13 Jbeta. One entry per CDR3 protein results from TCRdb running MiXCR on the immunoSEQ multiplex PCR reads. The sample lists approximately 83,000 distinct CDR3 sequences, approximately 93% occurring once. To note about this clonotype: Antigen: not known.

Sequencing of TCR beta was undertaken in CD8+ and CD4+ T cells derived from blood. TEMRA cells were FACS-enriched and CD8+ and CD4+ T cells negatively isolated. The clonotype was recovered from a human donor with Susac syndrome. The specimen was CD8+ T cells from PBMCs. The rearrangement uses TRBV29-1 and TRBJ2-3, with D tentatively TRBD1 (5 bases). CDR3 sequence reads: CSVEKGDTDTQYF. Here the CDR3 DNA reads TGCAGCGTTGAAAAAGGGGATACAGATACGCAGTATTTT.